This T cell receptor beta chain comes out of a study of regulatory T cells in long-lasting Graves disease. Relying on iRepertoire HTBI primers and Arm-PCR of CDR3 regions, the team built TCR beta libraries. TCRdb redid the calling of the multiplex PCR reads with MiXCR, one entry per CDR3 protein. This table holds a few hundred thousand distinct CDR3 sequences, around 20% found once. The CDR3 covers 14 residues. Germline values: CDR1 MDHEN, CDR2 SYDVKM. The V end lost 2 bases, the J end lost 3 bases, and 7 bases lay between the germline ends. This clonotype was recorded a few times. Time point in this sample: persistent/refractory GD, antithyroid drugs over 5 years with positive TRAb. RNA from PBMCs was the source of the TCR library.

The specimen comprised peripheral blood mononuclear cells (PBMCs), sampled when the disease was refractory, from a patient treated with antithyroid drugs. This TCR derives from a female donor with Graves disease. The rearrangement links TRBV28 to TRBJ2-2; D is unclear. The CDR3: CASSLLGDTGELFF. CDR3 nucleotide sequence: TGTGCCAGCAGTTTACTCGGTGACACCGGGGAGCTGTTTTTT. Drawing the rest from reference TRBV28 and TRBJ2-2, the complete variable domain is DVKVTQSSRYLVKRTGEKVFLECVQDMDHENMFWYRQDPGLGLRLIYFSYDVKMKEKGDIPEGYSVSREKKERFSLILESASTNQTSMYLCASSLLGDTGELFFGEGSRLTVL.